One and the same sample provided the 4 T cell receptor beta chains below, sequenced in a study of T cell changes during pregnancy in multiple sclerosis. Using immunoSEQ multiplex PCR, the repertoire was profiled, and TCRdb retains in-frame clones only, with some absent. The data hold roughly 60,000 clones, with roughly nine tenths observed a single time. Sequencing used CD4+ T cells from peripheral blood mononuclear cells, obtained in the first trimester of pregnancy. The receptors were sampled from a female donor with multiple sclerosis, enrolled in a pregnancy study.

The sample holds one count of this clone. V gene TRBV7-3 combines with J gene TRBJ1-6; no definite D call. Germline CDR1 reads SGHTA; CDR2 reads FQGTGA. The CDR3 runs to 14 residues. With 0 bases removed from V and 9 bases from J, the gap between germline ends came to 9 bases. Written as DNA, the CDR3 is TGTGCCAGCAGCTTAACCGCGGATTTTTCACCCCTCCACTTT. Translation: CASSLTADFSPLHF.

V is TRBV18 and J is TRBJ2-1, with D possibly TRBD1 on 5 matching bases. Trimming cost V 1 base and J 4 bases, with 11 bases left between them. Germline V gene lookup returns CDR1 KGHSH and CDR2 LQKENI. The CDR3 has 15 residues. CDR3: CASSPQGHQYNEQFF. CDR3 nucleotides: TGTGCCAGCTCACCACAGGGGCACCAATACAATGAGCAGTTCTTC.

This chain joins TRBV9 and TRBJ1-2, with TRBD1 as a possible D gene (6 bases). Germline V gives CDR1 SGDLS, CDR2 YYNGEE. CDR3 length: 12 amino acids. With 3 bases removed from V and 8 bases from J, the gap between germline ends came to 11 bases. The CDR3 DNA is TGTGCCAGCAGCGCCAGGGGAAGCGGCTACACCTTC. Translation gives CASSARGSGYTF. Together with reference TRBV9 and TRBJ1-2, the CDR3 gives the full variable domain: DSGVTQTPKHLITATGQRVTLRCSPRSGDLSVYWYQQSLDQGLQFLIQYYNGEERAKGNILERFSAQQFPDLHSELNLSSLELGDSALYFCASSARGSGYTFGSGTRLTVV.

The chain links TRBV21-1 to TRBJ2-7; the D call of TRBD1 is as the table states it, not checked on the DNA. TRBV21-1 is designated a pseudogene. The CDR3 is 18 amino acids. The CDR3 here is CASSPPGQGLRDSYEQYF. The DNA of the CDR3 is TGTGCCAGCAGCCCGCCGGGACAGGGTTTACGGGATTCCTACGAGCAGTACTTC.